This T cell receptor (beta chain) was profiled in a study of blood T cell repertoires in COVID-19. Produced via immunoSEQ multiplex PCR; TCRdb's table is partial and in-frame only. The repertoire holds approximately 290,000 clones, with 70% to 85% as singletons. This TCR came from a human donor with COVID-19, enrolled during active disease. The donor label of this sample is uncertain. Sequencing used peripheral blood.

CDR3 bases: TGTGCCAGCAGCTCCGGCCTAGCGGGAGCTCAATATACGCAGTATTTT. Translating it yields CASSSGLAGAQYTQYF. This chain uses TRBV7-6 with TRBJ2-3; 10 bases line up with TRBD2. CDR3 length: 16 residues. Germline V gene lookup returns CDR1 SGHVS and CDR2 FNYEAQ. The ends lost 4 bases at V and 7 bases at J; junction bases unmatched: 11.